Included here is one T cell receptor (beta chain) sequence, with context. Its antigen is not identified. This sample was included in a study of shared clonotypes between healthy human individuals. Findings and limits, study-wide: Sequencing depth was expected to affect clonotype sharing among donors. Rarefaction analysis demonstrated incomplete sorted-subset sequencing notwithstanding large depth.

Under the authors' procedure: Junction-only sequences without quality scores were provided by ImmunoSEQ, so filtering was different. The repertoire was sequenced with immunoSEQ multiplex PCR; TCRdb's copy has only in-frame clones and lacks some. The V and J calls and the clone size are those of that table, but D and trimming were determined from the DNA. This sample carries about 2 million clones, roughly 94% of them seen once, and the ten largest clones take around 1%. Terminally differentiated effector memory CD45RA+ cells were excluded from the naive CD8 cells, which were CD45RO-negative and positively selected for CCR7. Those who donated, Caucasian adults without exception, all lived in Nashville, Tennessee. This CDR3 comprises 15 residues. Trimming removed 5 bases from V and 2 bases from J, with 14 bases in between. Germline V CDR1 and CDR2: WSHSY, SAAADI.

This TCR was recovered from a man between 18 and 29 years old in good health. Sequenced material: naive CD8+ T cells sorted from blood. The rearrangement joins TRBV10-2 to TRBJ2-3; D ambiguous. The CDR3 reads CASSSNSTPTDTQYF. Here the CDR3 DNA reads TGCGCCAGCAGTAGCAACTCAACCCCCACAGATACGCAGTATTTT.